This T cell receptor (beta chain) was obtained from a study of T-cell reconstitution after alpha-beta-depleted transplantation in children. Study outcomes and limitations: A year post-transplant, T-cell counts and diversity derived mostly from newly produced T cells. Several hundred rapidly expanded clones from non-depleted graft cells reportedly supplied alpha-beta T cells about two months post-transplant. Surviving thymic progenitors and recipient T cells were the source of high TCRbeta diversity at day 60 in some patients.

The V and J ends lost 4 bases and 2 bases respectively, with 24 bases between them. Germline V CDR1 and CDR2: SGHAT, FQNNGV. The CDR3 contains 18 residues. As to this clonotype: As yet, its antigen is unknown.

Unique molecular identifiers were incorporated during preparation of the TCRbeta library. TCRdb itself ran the PCR reads through MiXCR, one entry per CDR3 protein. The repertoire has about 440,000 distinct CDR3 sequences, 43% of them found once; the top ten carry under 35%. The chain carries TRBV11-2 and TRBJ2-7; D is ambiguous. Sequencing was performed on PBMCs, taken before TCRalphabeta/CD19-depleted stem cell transplant. This clonotype was obtained from a girl aged 2 to 9 with aplastic anemia, due to receive a stem cell transplant. As DNA, the CDR3 is TGTGCCAGCAGCTCCTCTAGTCGGGCGGCGTCTACTACCTACGAGCAGTACTTC. Translated, it gives CASSSSSRAASTTYEQYF.